The rows below give T cell receptor beta chains drawn from one sample of a study of CD8 T cells in Susac syndrome. MiXCR, applied by TCRdb to the immunoSEQ multiplex PCR reads, yields one record per CDR3 protein. The table shows hundreds of thousands of distinct CDR3 sequences, with 92% occurring only once. Sequencing input: CD8+ T cells from PBMCs. Receptor source: a human donor with multiple sclerosis. Each CDR3 is given with its conserved first and last residue. D genes are given only for firm matches. The size entry is marked missing in some rows and otherwise reads once, few, many or a size class.

cdr3_nt | cdr3_aa | clone_size | v_call | d_call | j_call
TGTGCCAGCAGCGATGGGGGGCCCAATCAGCCCCAGCATTTT | CASSDGGPNQPQHF | NA | TRBV9 | NA | TRBJ1-5
TGTGCCAGCAGTCTCCAGACGGATCTGAACACTGAAGCTTTCTTT | CASSLQTDLNTEAFF | NA | TRBV12-3/TRBV12-4 | NA | TRBJ1-1
TGTGCCAGCAGCCGGAGGTCCGACTACGAGCAGTACTTC | CASSRRSDYEQYF | NA | TRBV4-2 | NA | TRBJ2-7
TGTGCCAGCAGCTTAGCGGCCGGGGAGCTGTTTTTT | CASSLAAGELFF | few | TRBV7-6 | NA | TRBJ2-2
TGTGCCAGCAGTTTCAAGGGACTAGCGGGAGCCCACGAGCAGTACTTC | CASSFKGLAGAHEQYF | NA | TRBV27 | TRBD2 | TRBJ2-7
TGTGCCAGCAGCCTACCCGACAGGGGTGACACTGAAGCTTTCTTT | CASSLPDRGDTEAFF | NA | TRBV3-1 | TRBD1 | TRBJ1-1
TGTGCCAGTAGTGGGTTAGCGGGGGGCACAGATACGCAGTATTTT | CASSGLAGGTDTQYF | few | TRBV19 | TRBD2 | TRBJ2-3
TGTGCCAGCAGCACGGACCCAGGGAGTTCACCCCTCCACTTT | CASSTDPGSSPLHF | NA | TRBV13 | NA | TRBJ1-6
TGCGCCAGCAGCCCCTTACCTTCCACCAGCTCCTACAATGAGCAGTTCTTC | CASSPLPSTSSYNEQFF | NA | TRBV4-1 | NA | TRBJ2-1
TGCGCCAGCAGCCAGGGCTTGGACAGCTCTGGGGCCAACGTCCTGACTTTC | CASSQGLDSSGANVLTF | NA | TRBV4-1 | NA | TRBJ2-6
TGTGCCTGGAGCGGCGGTCCCAGGGCTAATGAAAAACTGTTTTTT | CAWSGGPRANEKLFF | NA | TRBV30 | NA | TRBJ1-4
TGTGCCAGCAGTGCGAACCGGGACTCCTCCTACGAGCAGTACTTC | CASSANRDSSYEQYF | NA | TRBV6-2/TRBV6-3 | NA | TRBJ2-7
TGTGCCAGCAGCTTAGCGTATGGGGGTTCCTACAATGAGCAGTTCTTC | CASSLAYGGSYNEQFF | once | TRBV7-9 | NA | TRBJ2-1
TGTGCCAGCAGCTTTCGACAGCTGGATACTGAAGCTTTCTTT | CASSFRQLDTEAFF | NA | TRBV7-8 | NA | TRBJ1-1
TGTGCTAGTGGCGGGAACATGAACACTGAAGCTTTCTTT | CASGGNMNTEAFF | NA | TRBV12-5 | NA | TRBJ1-1
TGTGCCTGGGGACTGAGAACCCCCGGGGAGCTGTTTTTT | CAWGLRTPGELFF | NA | TRBV30 | NA | TRBJ2-2
TGTGCCTGGACCACCGGGACAACTGGGGATGAGCAGTTCTTC | CAWTTGTTGDEQFF | NA | TRBV30 | NA | TRBJ2-1
TGTGCCAGTACGGGGGGGATCAATGAGCAGTTCTTC | CASTGGINEQFF | NA | TRBV12-3/TRBV12-4 | TRBD2 | TRBJ2-1
TGCGCCAGCAGCTCCGACAGGGATGGCTACACCTTC | CASSSDRDGYTF | NA | TRBV5-1 | TRBD1 | TRBJ1-2
TGTGCCAGTAGTATCACTAGCGGGGGGGCCAAGGGCCACGAGCAGTACTTC | CASSITSGGAKGHEQYF | NA | TRBV19 | TRBD2 | TRBJ2-7
TGTGCCAGTAGTTTGGGACAGGGAGTAGGTCAGCCCCAGCATTTT | CASSLGQGVGQPQHF | NA | TRBV19 | TRBD1 | TRBJ1-5
TGTGCCAGCAGTTACTCTTGGACTAGCGCTTCGCATGAGCAGTTCTTC | CASSYSWTSASHEQFF | NA | TRBV6-5 | TRBD2 | TRBJ2-1
TGTGCCAGCCTCGGCTTTAGCACAGATACGCAGTATTTT | CASLGFSTDTQYF | NA | TRBV19 | NA | TRBJ2-3
TGCGCCAGCAGCCCGCGTGGCACTGGCTCCTACGAGCAGTACTTC | CASSPRGTGSYEQYF | NA | TRBV4-1 | NA | TRBJ2-7
TGCGCCAGCAGCTTGGTCCAGCGGGGGAACAATGAGCAGTTCTTC | CASSLVQRGNNEQFF | NA | TRBV5-1 | TRBD2 | TRBJ2-1
TGTGCCAGCAGTTTATCGGGGCCAACCTACAATGAGCAGTTCTTC | CASSLSGPTYNEQFF | NA | TRBV27 | NA | TRBJ2-1
TGCGCCAGCAGCCAAGTTGAGGCGAACACTGAAGCTTTCTTT | CASSQVEANTEAFF | once | TRBV4-3 | NA | TRBJ1-1
TGTGCCAGCAGCTTGGTACAGACTGAAGCTTTCTTT | CASSLVQTEAFF | NA | TRBV5-6 | NA | TRBJ1-1
TGTGCCAGCAGTTTAATAGGACTTCTGAACACTGAAGCTTTCTTT | CASSLIGLLNTEAFF | NA | TRBV27 | NA | TRBJ1-1
TGTGCCAGCAGCCCCCCAGCCCTGAAACTGTTTTTT | CASSPPALKLFF | NA | TRBV7-9 | NA | TRBJ1-4
TGTGCCAGCAGCTTGAGGACGGCATATGGCTACACCTTC | CASSLRTAYGYTF | NA | TRBV5-8 | NA | TRBJ1-2
TGTGCTAGCAGCTCCGGACAGGGCCAAGAGACCCAGTACTTC | CASSSGQGQETQYF | few | TRBV7-7 | TRBD1 | TRBJ2-5
TGTGCCACCAGCCCGCGGACAGGGGGAGCCAAAAACATTCAGTACTTC | CATSPRTGGAKNIQYF | NA | TRBV15 | TRBD1 | TRBJ2-4
TGCAGTGCCGTGGACGGCGAAGGGCCGGCCCTCCGCACAGATACGCAGTATTTT | CSAVDGEGPALRTDTQYF | once | TRBV20-1 | NA | TRBJ2-3
TGTGCCAGCAGCATCATTCTAGGGGGGAATGAGCAGTTCTTC | CASSIILGGNEQFF | NA | TRBV7-9 | NA | TRBJ2-1
TGTGCCAGCAGTCCACACAGGAATGGAAACACTGAAGCTTTCTTT | CASSPHRNGNTEAFF | NA | TRBV12-3/TRBV12-4 | NA | TRBJ1-1
TGTGCCAGCACCAGGGACTTTTCCTACGAGCAGTACTTC | CASTRDFSYEQYF | NA | TRBV6-2/TRBV6-3 | NA | TRBJ2-7
TGTGCCAGCAGCGTAGAGGGGGACGTTGGAAACACCATATATTTT | CASSVEGDVGNTIYF | once | TRBV9 | NA | TRBJ1-3
TGTGCCAGCAGTTTCGACACAGATACGCAGTATTTT | CASSFDTDTQYF | few | TRBV12-3/TRBV12-4 | NA | TRBJ2-3
TGTGCCAGCAGCAAACTAGCGGGGACTTACAATGAGCAGTTCTTC | CASSKLAGTYNEQFF | NA | TRBV5-4 | TRBD2 | TRBJ2-1
TGTGCCAGCAGCTTGGTCCCGGAGCCGAACACTGAAGCTTTCTTT | CASSLVPEPNTEAFF | NA | TRBV5-4 | NA | TRBJ1-1
TGCGCCAGCAGCCAAGTTTACCGCACAGATACGCAGTATTTT | CASSQVYRTDTQYF | NA | TRBV4-1 | NA | TRBJ2-3
TGCGCCAGCAGTCTAGGGGGCGCGTGGGCCTACGAGCAGTACTTC | CASSLGGAWAYEQYF | NA | TRBV5-1 | TRBD1 | TRBJ2-7
TGTGCCTGGAGGGGTCGGAGGGGCGCAAACTATGGCTACACCTTC | CAWRGRRGANYGYTF | NA | TRBV30 | NA | TRBJ1-2
TGTGCCAGCAGAGACAGGGGCTTCACAGATACGCAGTATTTT | CASRDRGFTDTQYF | NA | TRBV27 | TRBD1 | TRBJ2-3
TGTGCCAGCGGACACACTAGCACAGATACGCAGTATTTT | CASGHTSTDTQYF | NA | TRBV2 | NA | TRBJ2-3
TGTGCCAGCAGACCAGGCGGACAGGGGTTTCCAGATACGCAGTATTTT | CASRPGGQGFPDTQYF | once | TRBV11-3 | TRBD1 | TRBJ2-3
TGTGCCAGCAGAGTTGGGAGCACTGAAGCTTTCTTT | CASRVGSTEAFF | NA | TRBV12-3/TRBV12-4 | NA | TRBJ1-1
TGTGCCAGCAGTGCCGGGACCACCTACGAGCAGTACTTC | CASSAGTTYEQYF | NA | TRBV6-2/TRBV6-3 | NA | TRBJ2-7
TGTGCCAGCAGCTTCCGGGGAGAGGGTTCCTCTGAAGCTTTCTTT | CASSFRGEGSSEAFF | NA | TRBV13 | NA | TRBJ1-1
TGCAGTGCTAGAGGTGGGGAGAGGGGCGAGCAGTACTTC | CSARGGERGEQYF | NA | TRBV20-1 | NA | TRBJ2-7
TGTGCCAGCAGTTTGTACAGGTCCCACTATGGCTACACCTTC | CASSLYRSHYGYTF | NA | TRBV27 | NA | TRBJ1-2
TGTGCCAGCAGTGAAGGAGCGGGAGTCTCCAATGAGCAGTTCTTC | CASSEGAGVSNEQFF | NA | TRBV2 | TRBD2 | TRBJ2-1
TGTGCCACCAGCAGAGGACAGACCAACTACGAGCAGTACTTC | CATSRGQTNYEQYF | NA | TRBV15 | NA | TRBJ2-7
TGTGCCAGCAGACTCTTGGGGGGCTCTGGAAACACCATATATTTT | CASRLLGGSGNTIYF | once | TRBV6-1 | NA | TRBJ1-3
TGTGCCAGCAGCTTGCCCCTGTCAGAGACCCAGTACTTC | CASSLPLSETQYF | NA | TRBV5-4 | NA | TRBJ2-5
TGTGCCAGCAGTTATACCCTCACCGGGACAGTGTCCGGGGAGCTGTTTTTT | CASSYTLTGTVSGELFF | NA | TRBV6-2/TRBV6-3 | TRBD1 | TRBJ2-2
TGTGCCAGCAATCCGGCGGGGGCTACTGGGGCCAACGTCCTGACTTTC | CASNPAGATGANVLTF | NA | TRBV6-1 | NA | TRBJ2-6
TGTGCCAGCAGCTTTAGCGGTCTGTCGGACGAGCAGTACTTC | CASSFSGLSDEQYF | NA | TRBV7-3 | NA | TRBJ2-7
TGTGCCAGCCACTGGGGGGGGGCAACTGAAGCTTTCTTT | CASHWGGATEAFF | NA | TRBV5-6 | NA | TRBJ1-1